This T cell receptor beta chain was obtained from a study of blood T cell repertoires in COVID-19. Study-level information: PBMCs, B-cell-depleted T cells, or T cells provided the cDNA or gDNA that made up the material.

CDR3 length: 16 amino acids. The germline CDR1 and CDR2 sequences are SGHDN and FVKESK. Trimming removed 4 bases from V and 7 bases from J; junction bases left unmatched: 6. Authors' analysis steps: Nucleated cell number was recorded as an estimate derived from reference gene primer amplification. The repertoire was sequenced with immunoSEQ multiplex PCR; TCRdb's copy has only in-frame clones and lacks some. V and J calls and clone size are copied from that table; D and trimming were computed from the DNA. The data show 70,000 to 95,000 clones, 80% to 90% seen once. Sequencing was carried out using peripheral blood. V is TRBV14 and J is TRBJ2-5; 16 positions agree with TRBD2. This TCR came from a man aged 50 to 59 with COVID-19, enrolled during active disease. The CDR3 region is CASSRGTSGGAVTQYF. The CDR3 DNA follows: TGTGCCAGCAGCCGTGGGACTAGCGGGGGGGCTGTGACCCAGTACTTC.